Below, 7 T cell receptor beta chains from the same sample are listed, as sequenced in a study of CD8+ T cells in alopecia areata. Extracted RNA was reverse transcribed into cDNA, the sequencing template. Data came from immunoSEQ multiplex PCR; TCRdb stores just in-frame clones and leaves some out. In the table there are 130,000 or so clones, around 49% of which are singletons. The sample was CD8+ T cells sorted from blood, taken at week 0. The source is a human donor with alopecia areata.

This clone was picked up a small number of times. V gene TRBV27 combines with J gene TRBJ2-3; TRBD2 might be the D (6 bases). Trimming took 6 bases from V and 4 from J, leaving 11 bases between them. The germline V gene encodes CDR1 MNHEY and CDR2 SMNVEV (reference sequence). The CDR3 is 13 amino acids. The CDR3 loop is CASSSGEADTQYF. CDR3 in DNA: TGTGCCAGCAGCTCGGGAGAGGCAGATACGCAGTATTTT.

The chain has TRBV9 and TRBJ1-2; 10 bases are a match to TRBD1. The CDR3 runs 16 residues. V lost 0 bases and J lost 0; bases outside the gene matches: 2. CDR1 and CDR2 (germline): SGDLS, YYNGEE. DNA of the CDR3: TGTGCCAGCAGCGTAGGTGGACAGGGGGCTAACTATGGCTACACCTTC. Its translation is CASSVGGQGANYGYTF.

The genes are TRBV4-2 and TRBJ1-4, with 10 bases aligning to TRBD1. CDR3 length: 16 residues. Germline CDR1 is LGHNA and CDR2 is YNFKEQ. The ends lost 4 bases at V and 8 bases at J; junction bases unmatched: 10. Here the CDR3 reads CASSLLIGTGDEKLFF. The DNA of the CDR3 is TGTGCCAGCAGCCTTCTAATAGGGACAGGGGACGAAAAACTGTTTTTT.

This clone was counted between two and nine times. This chain joins TRBV6-5 and TRBJ2-2, with 7 bases identical to TRBD1. This CDR3 has 16 residues. Germline trimming cut 0 bases from V and 1 base from J; bases unmatched to any gene: 2. CDR1 and CDR2 from the germline V gene are MNHEY and SVGAGI. DNA of the CDR3: TGTGCCAGCAGTTACTCTCGGGACAGGAACACCGGGGAGCTGTTTTTT. Its protein product is CASSYSRDRNTGELFF.

The sample holds a few counts of this clone. The chain's CDR3 is CSVAILTGYTF. DNA for the CDR3: TGCAGCGTTGCTATATTGACCGGCTACACCTTC. The V gene is TRBV29-1, the J gene TRBJ1-2; D gene ambiguous. Germline V CDR1 and CDR2: SQVTM, ANQGSEA. V lost 4 bases and J lost 8, with 11 bases in between. This CDR3 has 11 amino acids.

V gene TRBV4-3 combines with J gene TRBJ2-3; no reliable D call. There are 15 residues in the CDR3. Between the trimmed V and J ends, which lost 0 bases and 8 bases, there was a span of 15 bases. Germline assignment: CDR1 LGHNA and CDR2 YSLEER. As DNA, the CDR3 is TGCGCCAGCAGCCAAGATCGAGGCACCTCCGGTACGCAGTATTTT. Its protein is CASSQDRGTSGTQYF.

The gene calls are TRBV14 and TRBJ2-1, with a possible D match to TRBD1 (5 bases). Germline V gene lookup returns CDR1 SGHDN and CDR2 FVKESK. V lost 2 bases, J lost 6 bases, and 14 bases lay in between. CDR3 size: 15 residues. The chain's CDR3 is CASSQRVGALNEQFF. CDR3 bases: TGTGCCAGCAGCCAAAGAGTAGGGGCTCTCAATGAGCAGTTCTTC.